These 26 T cell receptor beta chains share one sample of origin, sequenced in a study of OX40 agonist ivuxolimab in advanced cancers. The repertoire was sequenced with immunoSEQ multiplex PCR; TCRdb's copy has only in-frame clones and lacks some. The data show 100,000 to 150,000 clones, around 93% seen once. The sample here was CD4+ or CD8+ T cells sorted from blood, taken in a trial of the OX40 agonist ivuxolimab. The origin of the receptors is an adult with an advanced solid tumor such as melanoma, head and neck, liver or kidney cancer.

This clone was seen once. This chain connects TRBV30 to TRBJ2-7; 10 bases fit TRBD2. The trim removed 4 bases at V and 3 bases at J, leaving 6 bases unmatched. Germline assignment: CDR1 GTSNPN and CDR2 SVGIG (reference sequence). CDR3 length equals 14 residues. The CDR3 DNA sequence: TGTGCCTGGACCCCTCGGACTAGCGGCTACGAGCAGTACTTC. As protein: CAWTPRTSGYEQYF.

The chain employs TRBV15 and TRBJ2-1; the D gene is possibly TRBD2 (6 bases). Germline V gene data show CDR1 as LNHNV and CDR2 as YYDKDF (reference sequence). V was cut by 0 bases and J by 10 bases, with 19 bases left in between. The CDR3 runs 16 residues. The CDR3 reads CATSRDLGGGGTEQFF. CDR3 coding DNA: TGTGCCACCAGCAGAGATTTGGGTGGCGGAGGGACCGAGCAGTTCTTC.

The J gene is TRBJ2-7, the V gene TRBV19; D possibly corresponds to TRBD2 (6 bases). Trimming took off 5 bases at V and 2 bases at J, with 16 bases between the two ends. The V gene's germline CDR1 is LNHDA and CDR2 SQIVND (reference sequence). CDR3 length equals 15 residues. CDR3 nucleotide sequence: TGTGCCAGTAGTCTCCGACTAGAACGACCCTACGAGCAGTACTTC. Residues: CASSLRLERPYEQYF.

Of note for this clone: Sequence at one end of the junction differs from germline and may be a read error. The chain employs TRBV9 and TRBJ2-3; D is unclear. CDR3 length: 13 residues. CDR1 and CDR2 (germline): SGDLS, YYNGEE. This CDR3 is CASGVHSTDTQYF. The CDR3 DNA follows: TGTGCCAGCGGCGTACACAGCACAGATACGCAGTATTTT.

V and J are TRBV5-1 and TRBJ1-2; D is unclear. This CDR3 has 14 residues. V was trimmed by 0 bases and J by 3 bases, leaving 9 bases between them. Germline CDR1 is SGHRS and CDR2 is YFSETQ. CDR3 nucleotides: TGCGCCAGCAGCTTGGAATATGAGGACTATGGCTACACCTTC. This gives the protein CASSLEYEDYGYTF.

This chain uses TRBV6-6 with TRBJ2-3; D not resolved. The CDR3 is made up of 13 amino acids. Germline lookup yields CDR1 MNHNY and CDR2 SVGAGI (reference sequence). With 2 bases removed from V and 2 bases from J, the gap between germline ends came to 5 bases. The DNA for the CDR3 is TGTGCCAGCAGTTACCCAAACACAGATACGCAGTATTTT. It encodes CASSYPNTDTQYF.

This chain uses TRBV4-1 with TRBJ1-2; D is possibly TRBD1 (5 bases). Trimming pared 1 base from V and 7 bases from J, leaving 13 bases between. CDR3 length: 14 residues. Germline values: CDR1 MGHRA, CDR2 YSYEKL. CDR3 amino acids: CASSQVVRVSGYTF. CDR3 bases: TGCGCCAGCAGCCAAGTGGTCAGGGTTAGTGGCTACACCTTC.

The chain recombines TRBV9 with TRBJ2-1, with D tentatively TRBD2 (6 bases). Trimming took off 0 bases at V and 15 bases at J, with 25 bases between the two ends. This CDR3 spans 16 amino acids. Germline loops: CDR1 SGDLS, CDR2 YYNGEE. The CDR3 DNA sequence: TGTGCCAGCAGCGTAGGGGCTGACTTGAGGAGGGCCGTGGCGTTCTTC. Protein: CASSVGADLRRAVAFF.

Only a few counts were recorded for this clone. The chain links TRBV10-3 to TRBJ1-3; no clear D gene. Deletions cut 0 bases from V and 4 bases from J, with 13 bases between. Germline V gene lookup returns CDR1 ENHRY and CDR2 SYGVKD. The length of the CDR3 is 16 residues. In DNA, the CDR3 is TGTGCCATCAGTGAGTCGAGTTTGACCTCCGGAAACACCATATATTTT. Translation: CAISESSLTSGNTIYF.

The count of this clone is one. This sequence joins TRBV18 and TRBJ2-7; D is uncertain. Germline values: CDR1 KGHSH, CDR2 LQKENI. CDR3 length: 14 amino acids. V lost 3 bases and J 0 bases, leaving 9 bases between the germline ends. This CDR3 is CASSPLRSSYEQYF. DNA of the CDR3: TGTGCCAGCTCACCGCTCAGGAGCTCCTACGAGCAGTACTTC.

J is TRBJ1-6 and V is TRBV30, with 7 bases fitting TRBD1. After removal of 8 bases from V and 7 bases from J, the junction contained 5 bases not matched to a gene. Germline lookup yields CDR1 GTSNPN and CDR2 SVGIG (reference sequence). The CDR3 runs to 12 residues. CDR3 region: CARDSSNSPLHF. The CDR3 nucleotides are TGTGCCCGGGACAGTAGCAATTCACCCCTCCACTTT.

The rearrangement uses TRBV27 and TRBJ2-5; 8 nucleotides agree with TRBD1. The better agreement between TRBJ2-7 and the DNA end casts doubt on the J call. CDR1 is MNHEY, CDR2 SMNVEV, per germline (reference sequence). The CDR3 is 16 residues long. CDR3 loop: CASSGWTGLSSYEQYF. The CDR3 DNA reads as TGTGCCAGCAGTGGGTGGACAGGGTTGAGCTCCTACGAGCAGTACTTC.

The chain links TRBV5-6 to TRBJ1-5; weak D call: TRBD1 (5 bases). V shed 3 bases and J shed 3 bases, with 10 bases lying between them. This CDR3 is built from 14 residues. Germline loops: CDR1 SGHDT, CDR2 YYEEEE. In DNA, the CDR3 is TGTGCCAGCAGCTCTCAGGGTACCAATCAGCCCCAGCATTTT. It encodes CASSSQGTNQPQHF.

The chain combines TRBV6-5 with TRBJ2-5; 7 bases are a match to TRBD2. V lost 2 bases, J lost 1 base, and 7 bases stayed unmatched. This CDR3 contains 16 residues. CDR1 is MNHEY and CDR2 is SVGAGI in the germline V gene. CDR3 DNA: TGTGCCAGCAGTTACGTATCTAGCGGAGGCCAAGAGACCCAGTACTTC. Its translation is CASSYVSSGGQETQYF.

The chain is built from TRBV5-1 and TRBJ2-1, with TRBD2 matching 13 bases. The CDR3 consists of 16 residues. The ends lost 1 base at V and 7 bases at J; junction bases unmatched: 5. Per germline, CDR1 SGHRS and CDR2 YFSETQ. DNA for the CDR3: TGCGCCAGCAGCTTGAGGTCGGGACTAGCGGGAAATGAGCAGTTCTTC. It is translated as CASSLRSGLAGNEQFF.

The rearrangement links TRBV4-1 to TRBJ1-1, with D possibly matching TRBD1 (6 bases). This CDR3 has 15 amino acids. The V and J ends lost 3 bases and 2 bases respectively, with 13 bases between them. Germline CDR1 is MGHRA and CDR2 is YSYEKL. The CDR3 reads CASSHPRTENTEAFF. In nucleotides, the CDR3 is TGCGCCAGCAGCCATCCCCGGACAGAAAACACTGAAGCTTTCTTT.

J is TRBJ2-2 and V is TRBV7-2; D is uncertain. Germline V gene sequence: CDR1 SGHTA, CDR2 FQGNSA. CDR3 length equals 13 residues. The ends were cut back, 7 bases at V and 6 bases at J, with 12 bases in the middle. CDR3 sequence: CASTDQRPGELFF. The CDR3, as DNA: TGTGCCAGCACCGACCAGAGGCCCGGGGAGCTGTTTTTT.

V and J are TRBV5-1 and TRBJ2-5; 8 bases align to TRBD1. CDR1 SGHRS and CDR2 YFSETQ come from the germline V gene. V dropped 4 bases and J dropped 4; count of bases not matched to a gene: 21. This CDR3 is 19 amino acids long. The CDR3 bases are TGCGCCAGCAGCCCGGTCGTGCCGGGACAGGCATTCCAGGGAGAGACCCAGTACTTC. Its protein is CASSPVVPGQAFQGETQYF.

The rearrangement links TRBV7-2 to TRBJ2-2, with D perhaps TRBD1 or TRBD2 (5 bases each). V was clipped by 3 bases and J by 1 base, with 12 bases between them. The CDR3 spans 16 residues. Germline V gene lookup returns CDR1 SGHTA and CDR2 FQGNSA. As DNA, the CDR3 is TGTGCCAGCAGCTTGGTGAGGGGCTTGAACACCGGGGAGCTGTTTTTT. It is translated as CASSLVRGLNTGELFF.

The rearrangement joins TRBV4-1 to TRBJ1-3; D remains ambiguous. Germline-derived CDR1 and CDR2 are MGHRA and YSYEKL. This CDR3 spans 14 amino acids. Trimming removed 1 base at V and 0 bases at J, with 4 bases between. CDR3 amino acids: CASSQANSGNTIYF. Written as DNA, the CDR3 is TGCGCCAGCAGCCAAGCCAACTCTGGAAACACCATATATTTT.

This clone was recorded once. The rearrangement uses TRBV6-1 and TRBJ2-1; D might be TRBD2 (6 bases). CDR3 length equals 13 residues. Germline CDR1 MNHNS, CDR2 SASEGT. V was pared by 0 bases and J by 10 bases, with 10 bases between. The CDR3 here is CASSEALGGEQFF. In nucleotides, the CDR3 is TGTGCCAGCAGTGAAGCGCTTGGAGGGGAGCAGTTCTTC.

V and J are TRBV19 and TRBJ1-1, with TRBD1 matching 7 bases. Per the germline V gene, CDR1 is LNHDA and CDR2 is SQIVND (reference sequence). The V gene end was trimmed by 7 bases and the J gene end by 7 bases; junction bases not matched to a gene: 12. The CDR3 loop spans 14 amino acids. The CDR3 coding sequence is TGTGCCAGTACCGTGACAGGGAAAATGGGTGAAGCTTTCTTT. Its protein product is CASTVTGKMGEAFF.

The chain recombines TRBV11-2 with TRBJ2-7, with TRBD1 matching 9 bases. The CDR3 sequence is 16 residues long. Looked up from germline, CDR1 is SGHAT and CDR2 is FQNNGV. With 5 bases clipped from V and 2 bases from J, the junction kept 10 bases outside the gene matches. The CDR3 spells CASSIRTGDGAYEQYF. DNA for the CDR3: TGTGCCAGCAGCATAAGGACAGGGGACGGGGCCTACGAGCAGTACTTC.

The gene calls are TRBV11-2 and TRBJ2-1, with 13 bases matching TRBD2. CDR1 and CDR2 (germline): SGHAT, FQNNGV. This CDR3 spans 15 amino acids. V trimming: 3 bases; J trimming: 8 bases; junction bases outside the gene matches: 4. CDR3 nucleotides: TGTGCCAGCAGCTTGGGACTAGCGGGACGGGATGAGCAGTTCTTC. Translating gives CASSLGLAGRDEQFF.

This sequence joins TRBV5-1 and TRBJ2-3; TRBD2 matches at 9 bases. V trimming: 4 bases; J trimming: 2 bases; junction bases outside the gene matches: 5. The CDR3 is 15 residues long. CDR1 is SGHRS, CDR2 YFSETQ, per germline. DNA for the CDR3: TGCGCCAGCAGCGTGCTAGCGGGAAACACAGATACGCAGTATTTT. This translates into CASSVLAGNTDTQYF.

V gene TRBV19 combines with J gene TRBJ2-3; unclear D gene. V shed 4 bases and J shed 6 bases, with 11 bases lying between them. Germline values: CDR1 LNHDA, CDR2 SQIVND (reference sequence). The CDR3 extends over 13 amino acids. The CDR3 DNA reads as TGTGCCAGTAGTACCTCAGTCCGGGATACGCAGTATTTT. This encodes CASSTSVRDTQYF.